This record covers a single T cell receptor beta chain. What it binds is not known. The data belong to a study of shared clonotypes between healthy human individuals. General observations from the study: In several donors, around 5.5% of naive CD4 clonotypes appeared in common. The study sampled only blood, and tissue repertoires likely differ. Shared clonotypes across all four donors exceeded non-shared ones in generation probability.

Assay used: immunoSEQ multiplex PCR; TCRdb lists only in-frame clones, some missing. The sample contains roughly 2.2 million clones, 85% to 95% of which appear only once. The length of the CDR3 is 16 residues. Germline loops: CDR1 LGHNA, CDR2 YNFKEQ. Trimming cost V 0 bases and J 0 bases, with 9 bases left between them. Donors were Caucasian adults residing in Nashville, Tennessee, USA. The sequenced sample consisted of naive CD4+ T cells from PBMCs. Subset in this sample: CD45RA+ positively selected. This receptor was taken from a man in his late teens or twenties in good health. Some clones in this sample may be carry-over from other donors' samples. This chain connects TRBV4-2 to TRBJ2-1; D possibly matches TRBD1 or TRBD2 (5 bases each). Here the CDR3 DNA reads TGTGCCAGCAGCCAAGAATCAGGGAGCTCCTACAATGAGCAGTTCTTC. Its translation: CASSQESGSSYNEQFF.